The 18 T cell receptor beta chains below come from one sample, sequenced in a study of T-cell memory formation after mild COVID-19. TCRdb re-derived calls from the 5' RACE reads in MiXCR, one entry per CDR3 protein. This sample has 90,000 to 120,000 distinct CDR3 sequences, with around an eighth found just once. Sequenced: PBMCs or a T cell subset sorted from them (not recorded which). The receptors stem from a young man who had mild COVID-19 (a few samples of this study predate the infection). Cell type and time point are not known.

This clonotype appeared a few times. The V gene is TRBV6-2 or TRBV6-3, the J gene TRBJ1-5; 8 bases align to TRBD1. The germline V gene has CDR1 MNHEY and CDR2 SVGEGT. Trimming took 6 bases from V and 6 from J; bases not matched to a gene: 19. The CDR3 totals 18 residues. The CDR3 coding sequence is TGTGCCAGCAGAACTGACAGGGGCCGGCGGGGGGTTGCTCAGCCCCAGCATTTT. Translating it yields CASRTDRGRRGVAQPQHF.

The gene calls are TRBV4-1 and TRBJ1-4; D unclear. The CDR3 runs to 15 residues. V was shortened by 4 bases and J by 2 bases, with 11 bases between the two germline ends. Germline CDR1 is MGHRA and CDR2 is YSYEKL. This CDR3 is CASSPGGSTNEKLFF. Written as DNA, the CDR3 is TGCGCCAGCAGCCCAGGCGGAAGTACTAATGAAAAACTGTTTTTT.

This clonotype was observed a handful of times. The chain uses TRBV6-1 and TRBJ2-2; D not certain. This CDR3 is 12 amino acids long. The germline gives CDR1 MNHNS, CDR2 SASEGT. The germline V and J ends were trimmed by 7 bases and 3 bases, with 6 bases remaining between them. CDR3 loop: CASTIYTGELFF. CDR3 coding DNA: TGTGCCAGCACCATTTACACCGGGGAGCTGTTTTTT.

J is TRBJ1-6 and V is TRBV5-1; D gene uncertain. V dropped 4 bases and J dropped 0 bases, with 5 bases sitting between them. Germline-derived CDR1 and CDR2 are SGHRS and YFSETQ. CDR3 size: 14 residues. The CDR3 reads CASSTSSYNSPLHF. In nucleotides, the CDR3 is TGCGCCAGCAGCACGAGCTCCTATAATTCACCCCTCCACTTT. The full variable domain, completed using reference TRBV5-1 and TRBJ1-6, is KAGVTQTPRYLIKTRGQQVTLSCSPISGHRSVSWYQQTPGQGLQFLFEYFSETQRNKGNFPGRFSGRQFSNSRSEMNVSTLELGDSALYLCASSTSSYNSPLHFGNGTRLTVT.

This clonotype was counted between two and nine times. The V call is TRBV6-6, the J call TRBJ2-7, with D possibly being TRBD2 (6 bases). This CDR3 has 13 residues. CDR1 and CDR2 from the germline V gene are MNHNY and SVGAGI (reference sequence). V lost 11 bases to trimming and J lost 6 bases, with 20 bases between them. The chain's CDR3 is CAVNGGLWLEQYF. CDR3 nucleotides: TGTGCCGTGAATGGGGGGTTGTGGCTCGAGCAGTACTTC.

The chain employs TRBV29-1 and TRBJ2-3; 8 bases are a match to TRBD1. The CDR3 is 13 residues long. Trimming removed 6 bases from V and 0 bases from J; junction bases left unmatched: 2. The germline V gene encodes CDR1 SQVTM and CDR2 ANQGSEA. CDR3 sequence: CSVHRGSTDTQYF. As DNA, the CDR3 is TGCAGCGTCCACAGGGGGAGCACAGATACGCAGTATTTT.

This clonotype occurred a few times. The gene calls are TRBV19 and TRBJ1-1; D gene unclear. Germline assignment: CDR1 LNHDA and CDR2 SQIVND (reference sequence). This CDR3 has 14 amino acids. V gave up 4 bases and J gave up 5 bases, with 14 bases separating them. Here the CDR3 reads CASSNPLLGTEAFF. As DNA, the CDR3 is TGTGCCAGTAGTAACCCCCTTCTTGGGACTGAAGCTTTCTTT.

The V and J genes are TRBV7-2 and TRBJ2-2; the D gene is possibly TRBD1 (5 bases). V shed 5 bases and J shed 6 bases, with 16 bases lying between them. The CDR3 covers 15 residues. Germline V CDR1 and CDR2: SGHTA, FQGNSA. This chain's CDR3 is CASSGAAGSSGELFF. In DNA form, the CDR3 reads TGTGCCAGCAGCGGGGCAGCCGGATCATCCGGGGAGCTGTTTTTT.

V is TRBV14 and J is TRBJ2-1; 10 nucleotides match TRBD2. V trimming: 3 bases; J trimming: 7 bases; junction bases outside the gene matches: 3. Germline values: CDR1 SGHDN, CDR2 FVKESK. This CDR3 has 14 amino acids. CDR3 sequence: CASSQTSGYNEQFF. The CDR3 coding sequence is TGTGCCAGCAGCCAGACTAGCGGGTATAATGAGCAGTTCTTC.

The chain is built from TRBV27 and TRBJ1-3; a weak D match, TRBD1 (6 bases). CDR1 MNHEY and CDR2 SMNVEV come from the germline V gene (reference sequence). Trimming took off 7 bases at V and 4 bases at J, with 14 bases between the two ends. The CDR3 consists of 14 residues. The CDR3 DNA follows: TGTGCCAGCAAAGGAGGGGGGCAGGGAAACACCATATATTTT. Translation: CASKGGGQGNTIYF.

This clonotype was seen only a few times. The chain uses TRBV6-5 and TRBJ2-1; 9 nucleotides agree with TRBD2. Trimming at V came to 8 bases and at J to 4 bases, leaving 6 bases not matched to a gene. The germline V gene has CDR1 MNHEY and CDR2 SVGAGI. The CDR3 sequence is 14 residues long. The CDR3 bases are TGTGCCAGCCAGAAGCGGGGGGCTTACAATGAGCAGTTCTTC. It specifies CASQKRGAYNEQFF.

This clonotype came up many times. J is TRBJ2-7 and V is TRBV7-8; D not certain. V lost 1 base and J 0 bases, leaving 7 bases between the germline ends. Germline V gene sequence: CDR1 SGHVS, CDR2 FQNEAQ. CDR3 length: 14 amino acids. CDR3: CASSLGYTSYEQYV. The CDR3 DNA reads TGTGCCAGCAGCTTAGGGTACACCTCCTACGAGCAGTACGTC.

The table lists this clonotype with many counts. This rearrangement joins TRBV7-8 to TRBJ1-1; 7 nucleotides align to TRBD1. The V gene end was trimmed by 5 bases and the J gene end by 5 bases; junction bases not matched to a gene: 17. Germline V gene lookup returns CDR1 SGHVS and CDR2 FQNEAQ. The CDR3 loop spans 17 amino acids. The CDR3 loop is CASSRRTGEGWRTEAFF. CDR3 sequence (DNA): TGTGCCAGCAGCCGCCGCACAGGGGAAGGGTGGCGTACTGAAGCTTTCTTT.

The V and J genes are TRBV6-2 or TRBV6-3 and TRBJ1-2; D is uncertain. This CDR3 has 14 amino acids. Per the germline V gene, CDR1 is MNHEY and CDR2 is SVGEGT. Between the trimmed V and J ends, which lost 4 bases and 4 bases, there was a span of 13 bases. Written as DNA, the CDR3 is TGTGCCAGCAGTTTCTCCGCTCAGCTCTATGGCTACACCTTC. Amino acids: CASSFSAQLYGYTF.

This clonotype was detected only a few times. The rearrangement joins TRBV20-1 to TRBJ1-1; 7 bases agree with TRBD1. The germline gives CDR1 DFQATT, CDR2 SNEGSKA (reference sequence). This CDR3 contains 15 residues. Trimming removed 0 bases from V and 6 bases from J; junction bases left unmatched: 10. CDR3: CSARDRGLGAAEAFF. The CDR3 DNA is TGCAGTGCTAGAGATAGGGGGCTGGGTGCTGCTGAAGCTTTCTTT.

In this sample, this clonotype turned up a few times. The gene calls are TRBV12-3 or TRBV12-4 and TRBJ2-3; no clear D gene. Trimming cost V 7 bases and J 0 bases, with 14 bases left between them. The CDR3 consists of 15 residues. The CDR3 coding sequence is TGTGCCAGCACCGAATCCCGGTCTAGCACAGATACGCAGTATTTT. This sequence encodes CASTESRSSTDTQYF.

The genes are TRBV29-1 and TRBJ2-3; TRBD2 is a possible D gene (6 bases). Germline CDR1 SQVTM, CDR2 ANQGSEA. The V and J ends lost 4 bases and 2 bases respectively, with 10 bases between them. The CDR3 has 13 residues. CDR3 loop: CSVAGTPTDTQYF. CDR3 in DNA: TGCAGCGTTGCCGGGACTCCCACAGATACGCAGTATTTT.

The chain links TRBV12-3 or TRBV12-4 to TRBJ2-1, with TRBD2 matching over 10 bases. The CDR3 sequence is 14 residues long. The V segment lost 1 base and the J segment 13 bases; nucleotides outside the gene matches: 7. CDR3 nucleotides: TGTGCCAGCAGTTTAGGAGCGGGGGGGCCGGACCAGTTCTTC. This sequence encodes CASSLGAGGPDQFF.